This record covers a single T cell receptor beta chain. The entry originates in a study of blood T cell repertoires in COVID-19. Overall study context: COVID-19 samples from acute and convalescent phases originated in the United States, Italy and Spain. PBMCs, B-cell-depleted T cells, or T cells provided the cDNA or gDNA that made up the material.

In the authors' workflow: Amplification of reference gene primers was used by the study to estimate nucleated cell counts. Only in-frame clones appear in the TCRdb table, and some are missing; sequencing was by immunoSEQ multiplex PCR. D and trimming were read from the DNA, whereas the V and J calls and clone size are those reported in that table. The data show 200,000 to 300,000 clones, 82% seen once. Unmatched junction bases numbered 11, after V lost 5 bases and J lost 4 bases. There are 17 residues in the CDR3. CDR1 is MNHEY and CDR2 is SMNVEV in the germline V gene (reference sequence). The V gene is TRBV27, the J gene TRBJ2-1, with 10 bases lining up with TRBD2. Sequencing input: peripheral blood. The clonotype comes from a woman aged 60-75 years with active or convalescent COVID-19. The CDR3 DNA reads TGTGCCAGCAGTCCCAGACTAGCGGGCCGTCCTTACAATGAGCAGTTCTTC. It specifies CASSPRLAGRPYNEQFF.